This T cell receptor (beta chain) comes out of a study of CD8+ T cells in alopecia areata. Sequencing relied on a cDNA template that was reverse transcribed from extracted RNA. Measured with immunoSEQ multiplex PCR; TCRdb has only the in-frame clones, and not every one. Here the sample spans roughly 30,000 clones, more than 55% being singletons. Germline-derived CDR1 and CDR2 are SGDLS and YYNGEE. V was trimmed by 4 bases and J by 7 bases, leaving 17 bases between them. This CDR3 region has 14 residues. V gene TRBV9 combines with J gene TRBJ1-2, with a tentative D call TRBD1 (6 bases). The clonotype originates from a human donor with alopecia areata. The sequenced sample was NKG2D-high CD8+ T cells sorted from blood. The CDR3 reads CASSTPQGRGGYTF. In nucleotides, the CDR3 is TGTGCCAGCAGCACACCTCAGGGGCGGGGTGGCTACACCTTC.